The T cell receptor (beta chain) described here comes from a study of cytomegalovirus exposure and HLA in healthy donors. Study at large: Among the approximately 400 genotyped donors, 70% to 85% were placed in the Caucasian-associated ancestry cluster. Findings and limits, study-wide: A later analysis found most CMV-associated TCR beta chains apparently HLA-restricted.

Germline loops: CDR1 ENHRY, CDR2 SYGVKD. V lost 7 bases to trimming and J lost 0 bases, with 12 bases between them. There are 14 residues in the CDR3. PCR employed 60 Vbeta and 13 Jbeta primers. Sequencing used immunoSEQ multiplex PCR; TCRdb keeps in-frame clones, though not all of them. The table includes about 170,000 clones, over 60% detected once. With respect to this clone: The antigen remains unidentified.

V usage is TRBV10-3 and J usage is TRBJ1-1; the D gene is possibly TRBD1 (5 bases). Source material: PBMCs. The sequence derives from a girl aged 10 to 17 in good health and CMV-seronegative. This chain's CDR3 is CAITFDSLNTEAFF. The CDR3 DNA follows: TGTGCCATCACCTTTGACAGTCTGAACACTGAAGCTTTCTTT.